Listed below are T cell receptor beta chains from one sample, sequenced in a study of technical replicates of blood from a handful of donors. Some clones are missing from TCRdb's copy, which holds only in-frame ones; the method was immunoSEQ multiplex PCR. In the table there are 66,000 or so clones, approximately 90% of which are singletons. Material for sequencing was PBMCs. These receptors were collected from a human donor in good health. Some clones in this sample may be carry-over from other donors' samples. The CDR3 runs from the conserved cysteine through the conserved F or W. The D gene is left open where the match is weak. For some rows the clone size is stated as once, few or many, or as a class when expanded; others skip it.

d_gene: NA; abundance: NA; j_gene: TRBJ1-3; v_gene: TRBV9; CDR3aa: CASSLTVAPGNTIYF; CDR3nt: TGTGCCAGCAGCTTAACAGTGGCCCCTGGAAACACCATATATTTT
d_gene: NA; abundance: few; j_gene: TRBJ2-2; v_gene: TRBV9; CDR3aa: CASSGTGGANTGELFF; CDR3nt: TGTGCCAGCAGCGGGACTGGCGGGGCGAACACCGGGGAGCTGTTTTTT
d_gene: NA; abundance: NA; j_gene: TRBJ2-1; v_gene: TRBV7-9; CDR3aa: CASSSIGGYNEQFF; CDR3nt: TGTGCCAGCAGCTCTATCGGGGGTTACAATGAGCAGTTCTTC
d_gene: NA; abundance: NA; j_gene: TRBJ1-4; v_gene: TRBV2; CDR3aa: CASSTRQDRPTNEKLFF; CDR3nt: TGTGCCAGCAGTACGAGACAGGACCGCCCCACTAATGAAAAACTGTTTTTT
d_gene: NA; abundance: NA; j_gene: TRBJ1-1; v_gene: TRBV2; CDR3aa: CASHDSNTEAFF; CDR3nt: TGTGCCAGTCATGACTCTAACACTGAAGCTTTCTTT
d_gene: NA; abundance: NA; j_gene: TRBJ2-7; v_gene: TRBV6-5; CDR3aa: CASSRSQQSEQYF; CDR3nt: TGTGCCAGCAGTCGGAGTCAGCAAAGCGAGCAGTACTTC
d_gene: NA; abundance: NA; j_gene: TRBJ2-7; v_gene: TRBV9; CDR3aa: CASSRGVGGYEQYF; CDR3nt: TGTGCCAGCAGCAGAGGGGTGGGGGGCTACGAGCAGTACTTC
d_gene: TRBD2; abundance: NA; j_gene: TRBJ2-5; v_gene: TRBV28; CDR3aa: CASSSAIAGRETQYF; CDR3nt: TGTGCCAGCAGTTCGGCTATAGCGGGGCGGGAGACCCAGTACTTC
d_gene: NA; abundance: NA; j_gene: TRBJ2-7; v_gene: TRBV9; CDR3aa: CASSVGQDIPYEQYF; CDR3nt: TGTGCCAGCAGCGTAGGTCAGGATATACCCTACGAGCAGTACTTC
d_gene: TRBD1; abundance: NA; j_gene: TRBJ2-7; v_gene: TRBV7-8; CDR3aa: CASSLRQGFHEQYF; CDR3nt: TGTGCCAGCAGCCTAAGACAGGGTTTCCACGAGCAGTACTTC
d_gene: TRBD2; abundance: NA; j_gene: TRBJ2-2; v_gene: TRBV6-5; CDR3aa: CASSGLAGGPGELFF; CDR3nt: TGTGCCAGCAGCGGACTAGCGGGAGGGCCCGGGGAGCTGTTTTTT
d_gene: NA; abundance: NA; j_gene: TRBJ2-5; v_gene: TRBV20-1; CDR3aa: CSAPFVEAQYF; CDR3nt: TGCAGTGCCCCCTTTGTTGAGGCCCAGTACTTC
d_gene: NA; abundance: few; j_gene: TRBJ2-1; v_gene: TRBV19; CDR3aa: CASSIQAGTGEQFF; CDR3nt: TGTGCCAGTAGTATACAAGCGGGGACAGGTGAGCAGTTCTTC
d_gene: TRBD2; abundance: NA; j_gene: TRBJ2-3; v_gene: TRBV30; CDR3aa: CAWSIPLGLAGGKTSTDTQYF; CDR3nt: TGTGCCTGGAGTATTCCCCTGGGACTAGCGGGAGGGAAAACTAGCACAGATACGCAGTATTTT
d_gene: NA; abundance: NA; j_gene: TRBJ2-5; v_gene: TRBV7-9; CDR3aa: CASSPGGNEETQYF; CDR3nt: TGTGCCAGCAGCCCAGGCGGGAATGAAGAGACCCAGTACTTC
d_gene: TRBD1; abundance: NA; j_gene: TRBJ2-7; v_gene: TRBV2; CDR3aa: CASSENRGGEQYF; CDR3nt: TGTGCCAGCAGTGAAAACAGGGGTGGCGAGCAGTACTTC
d_gene: NA; abundance: NA; j_gene: TRBJ2-1; v_gene: TRBV13; CDR3aa: CASTQGRGPYSYNEQFF; CDR3nt: TGTGCCAGCACCCAAGGCCGGGGTCCTTACTCCTACAATGAGCAGTTCTTC
d_gene: TRBD2; abundance: NA; j_gene: TRBJ2-7; v_gene: TRBV2; CDR3aa: CASRPGTMNEQYF; CDR3nt: TGTGCCAGCAGACCCGGGACTATGAACGAGCAGTACTTC
d_gene: NA; abundance: few; j_gene: TRBJ2-7; v_gene: TRBV19; CDR3aa: CASTPRGRYEQYF; CDR3nt: TGTGCCAGTACCCCCCGGGGGAGGTACGAGCAGTACTTC
d_gene: NA; abundance: NA; j_gene: TRBJ1-5; v_gene: TRBV19; CDR3aa: CASTLGVVSNQPQHF; CDR3nt: TGTGCCAGTACTTTGGGAGTAGTTAGCAATCAGCCCCAGCATTTT